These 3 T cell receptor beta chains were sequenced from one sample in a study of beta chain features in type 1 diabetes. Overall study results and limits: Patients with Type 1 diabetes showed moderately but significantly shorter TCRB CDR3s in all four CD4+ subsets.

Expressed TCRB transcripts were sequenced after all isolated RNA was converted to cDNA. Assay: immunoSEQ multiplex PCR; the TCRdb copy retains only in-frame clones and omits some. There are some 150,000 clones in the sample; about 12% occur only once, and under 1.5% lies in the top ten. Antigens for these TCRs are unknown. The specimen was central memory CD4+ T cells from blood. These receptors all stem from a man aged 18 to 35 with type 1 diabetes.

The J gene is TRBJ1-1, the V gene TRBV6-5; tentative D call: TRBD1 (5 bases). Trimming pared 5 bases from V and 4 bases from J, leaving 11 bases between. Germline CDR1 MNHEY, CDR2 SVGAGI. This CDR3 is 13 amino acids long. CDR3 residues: CASSGTLGTEAFF. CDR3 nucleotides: TGTGCCAGCAGTGGGACCTTGGGCACTGAAGCTTTCTTT.

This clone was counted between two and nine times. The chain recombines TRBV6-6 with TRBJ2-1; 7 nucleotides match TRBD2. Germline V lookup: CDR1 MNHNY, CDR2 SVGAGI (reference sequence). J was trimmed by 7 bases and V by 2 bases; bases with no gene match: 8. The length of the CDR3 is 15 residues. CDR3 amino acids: CASSYQELGGNEQFF. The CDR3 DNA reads TGTGCCAGCAGTTACCAGGAGCTCGGGGGGAATGAGCAGTTCTTC.

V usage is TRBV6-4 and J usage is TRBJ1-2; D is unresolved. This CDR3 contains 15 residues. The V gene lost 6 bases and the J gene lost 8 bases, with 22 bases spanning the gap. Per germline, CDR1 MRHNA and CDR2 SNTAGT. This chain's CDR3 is CASSPGGSLEGGYTF. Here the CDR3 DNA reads TGTGCCAGCAGCCCTGGAGGCTCACTCGAGGGAGGCTACACCTTC.